This T cell receptor (beta chain) was profiled in a study of a mutant IDH1 vaccine in newly diagnosed glioma. Clones were sequenced by immunoSEQ multiplex PCR, and TCRdb holds only the in-frame ones, with some missing. The sample includes 50,000 to 70,000 clones, about 90% of them seen just once. The germline gives CDR1 SGHAT, CDR2 FQNNGV. V was pared by 1 base and J by 3 bases, with 13 bases between. This CDR3 region has 15 residues. This sample's time point: week 23, last vaccination. Vaccination used 300 ug of mutant IDH1 20-mer peptide per dose, with topical imiquimod. Concerning this clone itself: The antigen is not known.

The TCR was taken from a middle-aged man with glioma. The sample in question was PBMCs, obtained from a glioma patient whose treatment included an IDH1 peptide vaccine. The chain uses TRBV11-2 and TRBJ2-7; unclear D gene. CDR3 sequence reads: CASSLARITSYEQYF. The CDR3 bases are TGTGCCAGCAGCTTAGCCAGGATTACGAGCTACGAGCAGTACTTC.